Shown below are 5 T cell receptor beta chains from a single sample sequenced in a study of OX40 agonist ivuxolimab in advanced cancers. The data were produced by immunoSEQ multiplex PCR, yet TCRdb's version contains in-frame clones alone and is incomplete. The sample records just under 65,000 clones, 80% to 90% being singletons. The starting material was CD4+ or CD8+ T cells sorted from blood, obtained in a trial of the OX40 agonist ivuxolimab. The source is an adult with an advanced solid tumor such as melanoma, head and neck, liver or kidney cancer.

The chain couples TRBV5-6 to TRBJ2-5; 10 bases map to TRBD2. This CDR3 is 16 amino acids long. The germline gives CDR1 SGHDT, CDR2 YYEEEE. Trimming cost V 2 bases and J 4 bases; bases outside gene matches: 8. The chain's CDR3 is CASSFTSGEGGETQYF. DNA for the CDR3: TGTGCCAGCAGCTTCACTAGCGGGGAAGGAGGAGAGACCCAGTACTTC.

The chain couples TRBV19 to TRBJ2-5; D might be TRBD2 (7 bases). Germline V gives CDR1 LNHDA, CDR2 SQIVND (reference sequence). Trimming shortened V by 3 bases and J by 5 bases, and 19 bases separated the two germline ends. This CDR3 has 16 residues. The CDR3 DNA reads TGTGCCAGTAGTATGGATTGGGGAGGGGGGCTGGAGACCCAGTACTTC. Translated: CASSMDWGGGLETQYF.

In its sample, this clone was seen a few times. The V call is TRBV2, the J call TRBJ1-5; 8 nucleotides agree with TRBD1. This CDR3 region has 17 residues. With V trimmed by 9 bases and J by 5 bases, 18 bases remained unmatched. Germline V gene sequence: CDR1 SNHLY, CDR2 FYNNEI. The CDR3 nucleotides are TGTGCCAGTACCGCTCGGCGGGAGACAGGGGAGGATCAGCCCCAGCATTTT. It encodes CASTARRETGEDQPQHF.

The chain combines TRBV9 with TRBJ2-1; 10 nucleotides agree with TRBD1. Germline CDR1 and CDR2: SGDLS and YYNGEE. After removal of 2 bases from V and 7 bases from J, the junction contained 9 bases not matched to a gene. The CDR3 loop spans 16 amino acids. CDR3 nucleotides: TGTGCCAGCAGCGTCATTGGACAGGGGGGTTTGAATGAGCAGTTCTTC. Amino acid sequence: CASSVIGQGGLNEQFF. Based on the CDR3 plus reference TRBV9 and TRBJ2-1, the full variable domain is DSGVTQTPKHLITATGQRVTLRCSPRSGDLSVYWYQQSLDQGLQFLIQYYNGEERAKGNILERFSAQQFPDLHSELNLSSLELGDSALYFCASSVIGQGGLNEQFFGPGTRLTVL.

The chain is built from TRBV5-1 and TRBJ2-1; D is tentatively TRBD1 or TRBD2 (7 bases each). Trimming stripped 0 bases from V and 9 bases from J, with 22 bases between. Per germline, CDR1 SGHRS and CDR2 YFSETQ. The length of the CDR3 is 17 residues. Written as DNA, the CDR3 is TGCGCCAGCAGCTTGGCGCCTAGGGGAGGGGGCTTCGGTGAGCAGTTCTTC. This sequence encodes CASSLAPRGGGFGEQFF.